This T cell receptor beta chain is drawn from a study of shared clonotypes between healthy human individuals. General observations from the study: Sequencing depth was expected to influence donor clonotype sharing. The sole specimen, blood, was sampled, and tissue repertoires likely differ. Memory subsets generally showed lower estimated richness than naive subsets.

The table came from immunoSEQ multiplex PCR; TCRdb's copy has only in-frame clones and leaves some out. Altogether around 990,000 clones are present, 77% being singletons, with the ten largest covering about 0.89%. Turning to this clone: Its antigen is undetermined.

The donors, all of them Caucasian adults, lived in Nashville, Tennessee. The CDR3 length is 13 residues. Germline V CDR1 and CDR2: SNHLY, FYNNEI. Trimming shortened V by 6 bases and J by 4 bases, and 12 bases separated the two germline ends. V is TRBV2 and J is TRBJ1-2; D is undetermined. This receptor was taken from a man younger than 30 in good health. Some clones in this sample may be carry-over from other donors' samples. Sequencing used memory CD4+ T cells from PBMCs. Subset specified: CD45RA-negative fraction. This CDR3 is CASSEEGTYGYTF. DNA of the CDR3: TGTGCCAGCAGCGAGGAGGGTACCTATGGCTACACCTTC. Supplemented by reference TRBV2 and TRBJ1-2, the full variable domain reads EPEVTQTPSHQVTQMGQEVILRCVPISNHLYFYWYRQILGQKVEFLVSFYNNEISEKSEIFDDQFSVERPDGSNFTLKIRSTKLEDSAMYFCASSEEGTYGYTFGSGTRLTVV.